This note documents a single T cell receptor (beta chain) sequence. Its antigen is still unknown. This CDR3 has 15 residues. V was clipped by 2 bases and J by 7 bases; unmatched bases: 6. The data were obtained in a study of human T cells and chemical hapten exposure. Study background: Patients, chiefly female, had alopecia areata, totalis or universalis. Study results and caveats: Patch test scores rose with PT1 expanded TCR counts, a positive correlation.

For the library, individual cDNA molecules each received unique molecular identifiers. From the RACE reads, TCRdb called clonotypes with MiXCR, one entry per CDR3 protein. The data contain under 110,000 distinct CDR3 sequences, 12% of them seen just once; the ten biggest clones take up around 1.5%. Specified time point: pre-sensitization, week 0. Treatment denoted: therapeutic diphenylcyclopropenone sensitization with weekly scalp DPC. Every patch test was put on after a blood sample was taken. Source: whole blood, taken in connection with sensitization to the hapten diphenylcyclopropenone (DPC). This rearrangement joins TRBV12-3 or TRBV12-4 to TRBJ2-1, with 9 bases aligning to TRBD1. The receptor was derived from a woman aged 45 to 65 with alopecia areata. Some clones in this sample may be carry-over from other donors' samples. DNA of the CDR3: TGTGCCAGCAGTTTACGACAGGGGGAGGGGAATGAGCAGTTCTTC. Protein sequence: CASSLRQGEGNEQFF.